The 16 T cell receptor beta chains given below trace back to one sample, sequenced in a study of shared clonotypes between healthy human individuals. Clones were sequenced by immunoSEQ multiplex PCR, and TCRdb holds only the in-frame ones, with some missing. Of around 1,100,000 clones in the sample, 70% to 80% are singletons; the top ten hold about 0.94%. The sample taken for sequencing was memory CD4+ T cells from PBMCs. Sample subset: CD45RA-negative fraction. The receptors were sampled from a young man in good health. Some clones in this sample may be carry-over from other donors' samples.

The chain links TRBV11-2 to TRBJ2-1; D is unclear. The CDR3 spans 14 residues. Germline values: CDR1 SGHAT, CDR2 FQNNGV. With 2 bases removed from V and 8 bases from J, the gap between germline ends came to 13 bases. The CDR3 reads CASSLRFQQDEQFF. Written as DNA, the CDR3 is TGTGCCAGCAGCTTACGATTCCAGCAAGATGAGCAGTTCTTC.

CDR3 nucleotide sequence: TGTGCCTGGAGGAAACCCCGGGGAGAAGCTTTCTTT. It encodes CAWRKPRGEAFF. The chain is built from TRBV30 and TRBJ1-1; D gene ambiguous. The CDR3 length is 12 residues. The germline gives CDR1 GTSNPN, CDR2 SVGIG (reference sequence). The V end was cut by 3 bases, the J end by 8 bases, with 13 bases between. Using reference TRBV30 and TRBJ1-1 for the parts outside the CDR3, the full variable domain is SQTIHQWPATLVQPVGSPLSLECTVEGTSNPNLYWYRQAAGRGLQLLFYSVGIGQISSEVPQNLSASRPQDRQFILSSKKLLLSDSGFYLCAWRKPRGEAFFGQGTRLTVV.

There are a few counts of this clone. J is TRBJ1-4 and V is TRBV30; the D is unclear. V was cut by 5 bases and J by 4 bases, with 17 bases left in between. The CDR3 has 15 residues. Germline lookup yields CDR1 GTSNPN and CDR2 SVGIG (reference sequence). The CDR3 nucleotides are TGTGCCTGGCAATTAGGACTGGGATTTAATGAAAAACTGTTTTTT. Translation gives CAWQLGLGFNEKLFF.

Remarks on this clone: The sample has other DNA sequences that encode this CDR3 too. This chain connects TRBV28 to TRBJ2-7; TRBD2 is a possible D gene (5 bases). Germline loops: CDR1 MDHEN, CDR2 SYDVKM. The CDR3 length is 14 residues. V shed 6 bases and J shed 0 bases, with 12 bases lying between them. The DNA of the CDR3 is TGTGCCAGCAGCCTCCCCCTAGCCTCCTACGAGCAGTACTTC. Translation: CASSLPLASYEQYF.

J is TRBJ1-5 and V is TRBV2; D is unclear. CDR1 is SNHLY, CDR2 FYNNEI, per germline. The CDR3 has 13 amino acids. Trimming stripped 6 bases from V and 3 bases from J, with 9 bases between. The CDR3 region is CASSSRDNQPQHF. CDR3 DNA sequence: TGTGCCAGCAGCAGTCGTGACAATCAGCCCCAGCATTTT.

The genes are TRBV4-2 and TRBJ2-2; D is possibly TRBD1 or TRBD2 (6 bases each). CDR3 length: 17 residues. Per the germline V gene, CDR1 is LGHNA and CDR2 is YNFKEQ. V dropped 1 base and J dropped 0 bases, with 12 bases sitting between them. The CDR3 region is CASSQVRGAANTGELFF. The CDR3 DNA reads as TGTGCCAGCAGCCAAGTTAGGGGGGCAGCGAACACCGGGGAGCTGTTTTTT.

The V call is TRBV11-2, the J call TRBJ1-2; possible D gene TRBD1, 6 bases. The CDR3 sequence is 14 residues long. Germline CDR1 SGHAT, CDR2 FQNNGV. V gave up 5 bases and J gave up 4 bases, with 14 bases separating them. DNA of the CDR3: TGTGCCAGCAGCCGAGGAGGGGGGAGCTATGGCTACACCTTC. It specifies CASSRGGGSYGYTF.

This clone appeared once. The V gene is TRBV7-3, the J gene TRBJ2-5, with 7 bases lining up with TRBD2. Trimming removed 3 bases from V and 2 bases from J; junction bases left unmatched: 6. There are 15 residues in the CDR3. Germline V gene sequence: CDR1 SGHTA, CDR2 FQGTGA. Written as DNA, the CDR3 is TGTGCCAGCAGCTTGTTCGGGGGGAGGCAAGAGACCCAGTACTTC. Protein product: CASSLFGGRQETQYF.

This clone has more than one count but fewer than ten. J is TRBJ2-3 and V is TRBV11-1, with 8 bases matching TRBD2. Looked up from germline, CDR1 is SGHAT and CDR2 is FQDESV (reference sequence). The length of the CDR3 is 16 residues. Unmatched junction bases numbered 6, after V lost 3 bases and J lost 1 base. CDR3 sequence (DNA): TGTGCCAGCAGCTTCCCACGGGAGGGGGGCACAGATACGCAGTATTTT. This encodes CASSFPREGGTDTQYF.

This rearrangement joins TRBV9 to TRBJ2-5; perhaps TRBD1 as D (6 bases). Trimming pared 4 bases from V and 4 bases from J, leaving 17 bases between. The germline V gene encodes CDR1 SGDLS and CDR2 YYNGEE. This CDR3 is built from 15 residues. CDR3 coding DNA: TGTGCCAGCAGCTCCCGACAGGAAGCCCGAGAGACCCAGTACTTC. Translated: CASSSRQEARETQYF.

The chain employs TRBV7-3 and TRBJ2-1; 8 nucleotides align to TRBD2. CDR1 is SGHTA, CDR2 FQGTGA, per germline. The CDR3 runs to 17 residues. With 6 bases clipped from V and 1 base from J, the junction kept 11 bases outside the gene matches. As DNA, the CDR3 is TGTGCCAGCAGTTCCAGCTCTCAGCGGGAGTCCTACAATGAGCAGTTCTTC. Translation: CASSSSSQRESYNEQFF.

The rearrangement joins TRBV7-9 to TRBJ1-1; TRBD1 might be the D (5 bases). Germline V gene lookup returns CDR1 SEHNR and CDR2 FQNEAQ (reference sequence). CDR3 length: 15 amino acids. V dropped 8 bases and J dropped 4 bases, with 20 bases sitting between them. In DNA, the CDR3 is TGTGCCAGCCCCTTCCTTGGTAGGGGAAGCACTGAAGCTTTCTTT. Translation gives CASPFLGRGSTEAFF.

This clone appeared a few times. The chain has TRBV28 and TRBJ2-3; the D is unclear. This CDR3 comprises 11 residues. V lost 7 bases and J 8 bases, leaving 10 bases between the germline ends. Germline V gene lookup returns CDR1 MDHEN and CDR2 SYDVKM. In DNA form, the CDR3 reads TGTGCCAGCACCTTAGAAGGTACGCAGTATTTT. This sequence encodes CASTLEGTQYF.

The V call is TRBV7-2, the J call TRBJ1-1; maybe TRBD1 (6 bases). Germline CDR1 reads SGHTA; CDR2 reads FQGNSA. The CDR3 is 11 residues long. Trimming pared 5 bases from V and 10 bases from J, leaving 11 bases between. This CDR3 reads CASSRGWGAFF. CDR3 sequence (DNA): TGTGCCAGCAGCAGGGGGTGGGGAGCTTTCTTT.

The chain recombines TRBV18 with TRBJ1-3; D might be TRBD1 (5 bases). The germline V gene has CDR1 KGHSH and CDR2 LQKENI. The germline V and J ends were trimmed by 2 bases and 0 bases, with 20 bases remaining between them. The CDR3 contains 19 residues. The DNA of the CDR3 is TGTGCCAGCTCACCAATCACGGGGGTCCAACTATCCTCTGGAAACACCATATATTTT. Translating it yields CASSPITGVQLSSGNTIYF.

The rearrangement links TRBV29-1 to TRBJ2-5; D uncertain. The germline V gene encodes CDR1 SQVTM and CDR2 ANQGSEA. The CDR3 consists of 13 residues. With 4 bases removed from V and 0 bases from J, the gap between germline ends came to 9 bases. CDR3 loop: CSVAGLYQETQYF. CDR3 sequence (DNA): TGCAGCGTTGCCGGGCTGTACCAAGAGACCCAGTACTTC.